The 27 T cell receptor beta chains presented below share a single source sample, sequenced in a study of Ad26.COV2.S vaccination and SARS-CoV-2 variants. Treatment described: roughly 19 received Ad26.COV2.S at low or high dose, single or two shots; roughly five received placebo; per-sample allocation not given. After the first vaccine or placebo injection, samples were drawn on day 63. Assay: immunoSEQ multiplex PCR; the TCRdb copy retains only in-frame clones and omits some. The sample has roughly 680,000 clones, 89% seen once. Sequencing used peripheral blood, obtained in a trial of Ad26.COV2.S vaccine versus placebo. Receptors originate from a person between 18 and 65 years old who received the Ad26.COV2.S COVID-19 vaccine or a placebo.

The chain uses TRBV5-4 and TRBJ2-2; D is undetermined. This CDR3 region has 12 residues. CDR1 and CDR2 from the germline V gene are SGHNT and YYREEE (reference sequence). Trimming took 9 bases from V and 2 from J, leaving 8 bases between them. The CDR3 nucleotides read TGTGCCACCCAGCCAAACACCGGGGAGCTGTTTTTT. Translating gives CATQPNTGELFF.

This chain joins TRBV6-1 and TRBJ1-4, with D tentatively TRBD1 (5 bases). This CDR3 has 14 amino acids. CDR1 and CDR2 from the germline V gene are MNHNS and SASEGT. The V end lost 1 base, the J end lost 8 bases, and 11 bases lay between the germline ends. The CDR3 spells CASSEGGWEEKLFF. The CDR3 DNA is TGTGCCAGCAGTGAAGGGGGCTGGGAAGAAAAACTGTTTTTT.

The gene calls are TRBV29-1 and TRBJ2-3, with TRBD2 as a possible D gene (6 bases). The CDR3 runs to 13 residues. Deletions cut 7 bases from V and 2 bases from J, with 13 bases between. Germline-derived CDR1 and CDR2 are SQVTM and ANQGSEA. The CDR3 loop reads CSAYSGNTDTQYF. The CDR3 nucleotides are TGCAGCGCATATAGCGGAAACACAGATACGCAGTATTTT.

The rearrangement uses TRBV27 and TRBJ2-4, with 9 bases fitting TRBD1. The CDR3 is 16 amino acids. The germline gives CDR1 MNHEY, CDR2 SMNVEV (reference sequence). V lost 2 bases, J lost 4 bases, and 6 bases stayed unmatched. The CDR3 loop reads CASSLGQGWGKNIQYF. CDR3 sequence (DNA): TGTGCCAGCAGTTTAGGACAGGGGTGGGGGAAAAACATTCAGTACTTC.

The chain combines TRBV5-8 with TRBJ2-3, with D possibly matching TRBD2 (5 bases). Germline lookup yields CDR1 SGHTS and CDR2 YDEGEE. Trimming took off 4 bases at V and 6 bases at J, with 12 bases between the two ends. This CDR3 is built from 13 residues. This chain's CDR3 is CASSPAAGDTQYF. The CDR3 DNA follows: TGTGCCAGCAGCCCAGCGGCTGGGGATACGCAGTATTTT.

The V gene is TRBV7-2, the J gene TRBJ2-2; 9 bases agree with TRBD2. V lost 0 bases, J lost 4 bases, and 6 bases stayed unmatched. The CDR3 extends over 17 amino acids. Germline CDR1 and CDR2: SGHTA and FQGNSA. The DNA for the CDR3 is TGTGCCAGCAGCTTAGCGGCTAGCGGGGAGGGCACCGGGGAGCTGTTTTTT. It specifies CASSLAASGEGTGELFF.

DNA of the CDR3: TGTGCCAGCAGCGAGCGGGTGGGACACTCTGGCTACACCTTC. Translated, it gives CASSERVGHSGYTF. This rearrangement joins TRBV6-5 to TRBJ1-2; tentative D call: TRBD1 (6 bases). The CDR3 sequence is 14 residues long. Germline loops: CDR1 MNHEY, CDR2 SVGAGI. The V end lost 6 bases, the J end lost 7 bases, and 18 bases lay between the germline ends.

The chain carries TRBV28 and TRBJ2-7, with D unclear. V was clipped by 8 bases and J by 1 base, with 12 bases between them. Germline CDR1 and CDR2: MDHEN and SYDVKM. The CDR3 sequence is 13 residues long. The CDR3 sequence is CASGSIYSYEQYF. The CDR3 DNA reads as TGTGCCAGCGGCAGCATCTATTCCTACGAGCAGTACTTC. The entire variable domain, with the rest obtained from reference TRBV28 and TRBJ2-7, is as follows: DVKVTQSSRYLVKRTGEKVFLECVQDMDHENMFWYRQDPGLGLRLIYFSYDVKMKEKGDIPEGYSVSREKKERFSLILESASTNQTSMYLCASGSIYSYEQYFGPGTRLTVT.

V is TRBV7-2 and J is TRBJ2-7, with a possible D match to TRBD1 (6 bases). V was shortened by 0 bases and J by 5 bases, with 11 bases between the two germline ends. Germline CDR1 is SGHTA and CDR2 is FQGNSA. The CDR3 is made up of 14 amino acids. CDR3 coding DNA: TGTGCCAGCAGCTTAGCAATTGGACAGCACGAGCAGTACTTC. This translates into CASSLAIGQHEQYF.

On this clone itself: The same CDR3 arises from other DNA sequences in this sample as well. The chain uses TRBV5-1 and TRBJ1-5, with no clear D. Germline V CDR1 and CDR2: SGHRS, YFSETQ. Trimming removed 0 bases from V and 6 bases from J, with 4 bases in between. The length of the CDR3 is 12 residues. The CDR3 here is CASSLEGQPQHF. CDR3 sequence (DNA): TGCGCCAGCAGCTTGGAGGGTCAGCCCCAGCATTTT.

The rearrangement uses TRBV5-1 and TRBJ1-4; 12 bases fit TRBD1. J gave up 4 bases and V 5 bases, and 3 bases lay outside the gene matches. The CDR3 is 15 residues long. Germline lookup yields CDR1 SGHRS and CDR2 YFSETQ. The CDR3 is CASRGQGARNEKLFF. CDR3 in DNA: TGCGCCAGCAGGGGACAGGGGGCGCGTAATGAAAAACTGTTTTTT.

This chain uses TRBV3-1 (or the pseudogene TRBV3-2) with TRBJ2-7, with 9 bases that match TRBD1. With 2 bases clipped from V and 3 bases from J, the junction kept 5 bases outside the gene matches. The CDR3 has 15 residues. CDR1 is LGHDT and CDR2 is YNNKEL in the germline V gene (reference sequence). The CDR3 nucleotides read TGTGCCAGCAGCCAAATCGGGACAGGGATCTACGAGCAGTACTTC. Its translation is CASSQIGTGIYEQYF.

The genes are TRBV18 and TRBJ2-2; possibly TRBD1 for D (6 bases). CDR1 KGHSH and CDR2 LQKENI come from the germline V gene. This CDR3 is built from 13 residues. Between the trimmed V and J ends, which lost 3 bases and 7 bases, there was a span of 9 bases. The CDR3 coding sequence is TGTGCCAGCTCACCCCACAGGGACGGGGAGCTGTTTTTT. It specifies CASSPHRDGELFF.

The chain links TRBV6-1 to TRBJ1-2; D is possibly TRBD1 (5 bases). The V gene's germline CDR1 is MNHNS and CDR2 SASEGT. Deletions cut 4 bases from V and 5 bases from J, with 20 bases between. The CDR3 loop spans 16 amino acids. DNA of the CDR3: TGTGCCAGCAGTGCCCCCGGGACGATCGGATCGTATGGCTACACCTTC. It yields the protein CASSAPGTIGSYGYTF.

The rearrangement uses TRBV24-1 and TRBJ2-1; 9 positions match TRBD2. With V trimmed by 4 bases and J by 2 bases, 8 bases remained unmatched. Germline-derived CDR1 and CDR2 are KGHDR and SFDVKD. The CDR3 totals 17 residues. CDR3 bases: TGTGCCACCAGTGACGACTCCAGCGGGGGGACCTACAATGAGCAGTTCTTC. Its protein is CATSDDSSGGTYNEQFF.

The rearrangement uses TRBV27 and TRBJ1-6, with a weak D call TRBD1 (5 bases). The CDR3 runs 15 residues. Trimming removed 0 bases from V and 8 bases from J, with 11 bases in between. Germline-derived CDR1 and CDR2 are MNHEY and SMNVEV (reference sequence). The CDR3, as DNA: TGTGCCAGCAGTTTATCGTGGCAGGGATATTCACCCCTCCACTTT. Its translation: CASSLSWQGYSPLHF.

The chain uses TRBV6-5 and TRBJ2-1, with TRBD1 identical over 9 bases. CDR1 and CDR2 (germline): MNHEY, SVGAGI. With 2 bases clipped from V and 13 bases from J, the junction kept 6 bases outside the gene matches. The CDR3 contains 13 residues. CDR3 nucleotide sequence: TGTGCCAGCAGTTACGGGGACAGGGCGGATCAGTTCTTC. It specifies CASSYGDRADQFF.

The chain carries TRBV2 and TRBJ1-1, with TRBD1 identical over 7 bases. J lost 4 bases, V lost 4 bases, and 3 bases had no gene match. The CDR3 consists of 13 residues. The germline V gene encodes CDR1 SNHLY and CDR2 FYNNEI. Here the CDR3 DNA reads TGTGCCAGCAGTGGGGACAGCCGCACTGAAGCTTTCTTT. This sequence encodes CASSGDSRTEAFF.

The chain recombines TRBV4-2 with TRBJ1-4; 7 bases match TRBD1. CDR1 and CDR2 from the germline V gene are LGHNA and YNFKEQ. V was clipped by 0 bases and J by 3 bases; unmatched bases: 4. This CDR3 region has 16 residues. Here the CDR3 reads CASSQDQGQSNEKLFF. In DNA, the CDR3 is TGTGCCAGCAGCCAAGATCAGGGACAGTCTAATGAAAAACTGTTTTTT.

This chain uses TRBV12-3 or TRBV12-4 with TRBJ2-7, with D possibly being TRBD2 (5 bases). Trimming took 3 bases from V and 2 from J, leaving 8 bases between them. This CDR3 is built from 13 residues. CDR3 DNA sequence: TGTGCCAGCAGTTTCGGGGTACCCTACGAGCAGTACTTC. Its translation: CASSFGVPYEQYF.

V gene TRBV14 combines with J gene TRBJ2-5, with D uncertain. Between the trimmed V and J ends, which lost 0 bases and 5 bases, there was a span of 7 bases. Germline V gene sequence: CDR1 SGHDN, CDR2 FVKESK. The CDR3 is 13 amino acids. CDR3 in DNA: TGTGCCAGCAGCCAAGATCTTGCGGAGACCCAGTACTTC. Translated: CASSQDLAETQYF.

CDR3 sequence reads: CASSLVAGVETQYF. DNA of the CDR3: TGTGCCAGCAGCTTAGTAGCGGGAGTAGAGACCCAGTACTTC. The chain employs TRBV7-9 and TRBJ2-5, with 9 positions matching TRBD2. Trimming cost V 1 base and J 4 bases; bases outside gene matches: 1. CDR1 is SEHNR and CDR2 is FQNEAQ in the germline V gene (reference sequence). The CDR3 sequence is 14 residues long.

This clone has only one observation. This same CDR3 is encoded by further DNA sequences in the sample. The chain recombines TRBV7-2 with TRBJ2-1; 7 nucleotides line up with TRBD1. The CDR3 sequence is 15 residues long. CDR1 and CDR2 (germline): SGHTA, FQGNSA. J gave up 2 bases and V 5 bases, and 6 bases lay outside the gene matches. The CDR3 sequence is CASSLQGDAYNEQFF. In DNA form, the CDR3 reads TGTGCCAGCAGCCTCCAGGGGGATGCCTACAATGAGCAGTTCTTC. Using reference TRBV7-2 and TRBJ2-1 for the parts outside the CDR3, the full variable domain is GAGVSQSPSNKVTEKGKDVELRCDPISGHTALYWYRQSLGQGLEFLIYFQGNSAPDKSGLPSDRFSAERTGGSVSTLTIQRTQQEDSAVYLCASSLQGDAYNEQFFGPGTRLTVL.

This chain joins TRBV7-6 and TRBJ2-1; TRBD2 agrees at 9 bases. CDR3 length: 16 residues. Germline V gene data show CDR1 as SGHVS and CDR2 as FNYEAQ. V shed 2 bases, J shed 5 bases, and the junction held 7 bases outside the gene matches. The DNA for the CDR3 is TGTGCCAGCAGCTTACCTGCGGGAGGGCTACACAATGAGCAGTTCTTC. Protein product: CASSLPAGGLHNEQFF.

The chain has TRBV5-4 and TRBJ2-3, with 14 bases aligning to TRBD2. With V trimmed by 4 bases and J by 4 bases, 8 bases remained unmatched. The CDR3 runs 17 residues. Per the germline V gene, CDR1 is SGHNT and CDR2 is YYREEE (reference sequence). CDR3 nucleotides: TGTGCCAGCAGCGTGGGGACTAGCGGGAGTTTGGCAGATACGCAGTATTTT. It specifies CASSVGTSGSLADTQYF.

The rearrangement joins TRBV18 to TRBJ1-2; D is unclear. The CDR3 covers 15 residues. Trimming pared 2 bases from V and 3 bases from J, leaving 13 bases between. Germline lookup yields CDR1 KGHSH and CDR2 LQKENI. CDR3 nucleotides: TGTGCCAGCTCACCAGAACCGGCGGCAGACTATGGCTACACCTTC. Translation: CASSPEPAADYGYTF.

This rearrangement joins TRBV2 to TRBJ1-4, with D possibly being TRBD1 (6 bases). The CDR3 totals 13 residues. V was pared by 7 bases and J by 11 bases, with 17 bases between. Germline lookup yields CDR1 SNHLY and CDR2 FYNNEI. The CDR3 sequence is CASMGGGAQKLFF. In nucleotides, the CDR3 is TGTGCCAGCATGGGGGGCGGGGCACAGAAACTGTTTTTT. Full variable domain (missing parts from reference TRBV2 and TRBJ1-4): EPEVTQTPSHQVTQMGQEVILRCVPISNHLYFYWYRQILGQKVEFLVSFYNNEISEKSEIFDDQFSVERPDGSNFTLKIRSTKLEDSAMYFCASMGGGAQKLFFGSGTQLSVL.